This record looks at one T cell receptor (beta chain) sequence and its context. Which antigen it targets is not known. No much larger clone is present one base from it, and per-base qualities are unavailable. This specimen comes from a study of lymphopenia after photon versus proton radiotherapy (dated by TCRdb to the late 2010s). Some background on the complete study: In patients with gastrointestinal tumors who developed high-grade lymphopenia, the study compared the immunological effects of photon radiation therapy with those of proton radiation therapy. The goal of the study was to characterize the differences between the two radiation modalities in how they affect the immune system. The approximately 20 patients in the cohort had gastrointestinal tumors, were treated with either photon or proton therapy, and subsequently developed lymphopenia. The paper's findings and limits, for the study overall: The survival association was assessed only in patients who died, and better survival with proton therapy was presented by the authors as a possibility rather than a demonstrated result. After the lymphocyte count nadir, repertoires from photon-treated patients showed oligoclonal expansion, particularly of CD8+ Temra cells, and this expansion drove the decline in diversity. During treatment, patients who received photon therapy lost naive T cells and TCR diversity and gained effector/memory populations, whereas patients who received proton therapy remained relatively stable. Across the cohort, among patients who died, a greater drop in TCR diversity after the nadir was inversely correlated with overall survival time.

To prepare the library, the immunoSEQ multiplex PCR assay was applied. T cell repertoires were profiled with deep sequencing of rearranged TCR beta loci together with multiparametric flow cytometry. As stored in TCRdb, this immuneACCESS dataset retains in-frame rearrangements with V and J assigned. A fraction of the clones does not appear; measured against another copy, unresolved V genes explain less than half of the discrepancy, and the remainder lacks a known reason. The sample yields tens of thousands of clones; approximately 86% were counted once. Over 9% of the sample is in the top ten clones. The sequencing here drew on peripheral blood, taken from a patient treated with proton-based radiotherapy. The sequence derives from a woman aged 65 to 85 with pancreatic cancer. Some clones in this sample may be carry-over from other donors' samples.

The CDR3 protein: CASSALAEGWGYNEQFF. The DNA reads as follows: TGTGCCAGCAGCGCACTAGCGGAGGGATGGGGATACAATGAGCAGTTCTTC. The sequence joins TRBV9 to TRBJ2-1, and TRBD2 aligns with 8 junction nucleotides. CDR1 is given as SGDLS and CDR2 as YYNGEE, both from the germline V gene. V is pruned by 3 bases and J by 4 bases, leaving 12 bases of the junction without a gene match. From the cysteine up to the phenylalanine, the CDR3 has a length of 17 residues. Here the CDR3 DNA is all that survives: 51 bases in frame from base 1.